This T cell receptor (beta chain) was captured by sequencing in a study of blood T cells in healthy people across ages. Through a sample-barcoded 5' primer and a J-beta primer mix, a second PCR was run for about 6 to 11 cycles. MiXCR, run by TCRdb on the 5' RACE reads, gives a single entry per CDR3 protein. The table records roughly 830,000 distinct CDR3 sequences, about 62% of them present only once. Between the trimmed V and J ends, which lost 7 bases and 2 bases, there was a span of 9 bases. The CDR3 runs to 13 residues. The germline gives CDR1 MGHDK, CDR2 SYGVNS. The TCR was taken from a young man in good health. Sequenced: blood. The gene calls are TRBV25-1 and TRBJ2-1, with D perhaps matching TRBD1 or TRBD2 (5 bases each). The DNA for the CDR3 is TGTGCCAGCAAGTGGGACGCCTACAATGAGCAGTTCTTC. It yields the protein CASKWDAYNEQFF.